The 15 T cell receptor beta chains given below trace back to one sample, sequenced in a study of technical replicates of blood from a few donors. Produced via immunoSEQ multiplex PCR; TCRdb's table is partial and in-frame only. The sample carries under 50,000 clones, approximately 96% recorded once. The sequenced sample was T cells isolated from PBMCs. The source of these receptors is a human donor in good health.

A few counts support this clone. V usage is TRBV11-1 and J usage is TRBJ2-1; D not certain. Germline CDR1 SGHAT, CDR2 FQDESV (reference sequence). Trimming cost V 1 base and J 9 bases, with 10 bases left between them. The length of the CDR3 is 13 residues. As DNA, the CDR3 is TGTGCCAGCAGCTTAGGTGGTTTCGGTGAGCAGTTCTTC. Encoded protein: CASSLGGFGEQFF.

The chain employs TRBV7-8 and TRBJ1-5; D is perhaps TRBD1 (6 bases). V lost 0 bases to trimming and J lost 6 bases, with 12 bases between them. The CDR3 has 15 residues. Germline V gene lookup returns CDR1 SGHVS and CDR2 FQNEAQ. Written as DNA, the CDR3 is TGTGCCAGCAGCTTAGCCAGGGGTCGTATTCAGCCCCAGCATTTT. Translation gives CASSLARGRIQPQHF.

The chain uses TRBV23-1 and TRBJ1-1; 8 bases align to TRBD1. TRBV23-1 is noted as an ORF with a role that remains uncertain. With 1 base clipped from V and 3 bases from J, the junction kept 4 bases outside the gene matches. The CDR3 consists of 15 residues. The CDR3 region has the DNA TGCGCCAGCAGTCAATTGAACAGGGGGGACACTGAAGCTTTCTTT. Its translation is CASSQLNRGDTEAFF.

The genes are TRBV25-1 and TRBJ2-1; 12 bases match TRBD2. Unmatched junction bases numbered 2, after V lost 6 bases and J lost 5 bases. The CDR3 runs 14 residues. Per the germline V gene, CDR1 is MGHDK and CDR2 is SYGVNS. Here the CDR3 DNA reads TGTGCCAGCAGAGCTAGCGGGAGGGACAATGAGCAGTTCTTC. It codes for CASRASGRDNEQFF.

V gene TRBV9 combines with J gene TRBJ1-2; 7 bases are shared with TRBD1. Germline V gene lookup returns CDR1 SGDLS and CDR2 YYNGEE. Losses at the gene ends were 4 bases for V and 2 bases for J; bases not matched to a gene: 14. The CDR3 is made up of 17 amino acids. The CDR3 reads CASSNRQGSPPNYGYTF. The CDR3 DNA reads TGTGCCAGCAGCAACCGACAGGGCTCTCCACCAAACTATGGCTACACCTTC.

The chain combines TRBV7-6 with TRBJ2-7; 8 nucleotides align to TRBD1. Losses at the gene ends were 5 bases for V and 5 bases for J; bases not matched to a gene: 8. The CDR3 contains 14 residues. CDR1 and CDR2 from the germline V gene are SGHVS and FNYEAQ. The CDR3 DNA is TGTGCCAGCAGCGCCTCGGGACAGGTCCACGAGCAGTACTTC. Amino acids: CASSASGQVHEQYF.

The chain couples TRBV28 to TRBJ2-7; TRBD1 aligns across 9 bases. CDR3 size: 14 residues. The junction had 3 bases not matched to a gene; V was cut back by 4 bases and J by 2 bases. Germline V gene data show CDR1 as MDHEN and CDR2 as SYDVKM. As DNA, the CDR3 is TGTGCCAGCAGTTCGGGACAGGGACCCTACGAGCAGTACTTC. This translates into CASSSGQGPYEQYF. The full variable domain, in which reference TRBV28 and TRBJ2-7 provide the parts outside the CDR3, is DVKVTQSSRYLVKRTGEKVFLECVQDMDHENMFWYRQDPGLGLRLIYFSYDVKMKEKGDIPEGYSVSREKKERFSLILESASTNQTSMYLCASSSGQGPYEQYFGPGTRLTVT.

This clone was counted once. The chain carries TRBV6-4 and TRBJ1-1; D perhaps matches TRBD1 (5 bases). The V and J ends lost 8 bases and 3 bases respectively, with 10 bases between them. The germline V gene encodes CDR1 MRHNA and CDR2 SNTAGT. CDR3 size: 12 residues. This CDR3 reads CASPAGDTEAFF. The DNA for the CDR3 is TGTGCCAGCCCAGCGGGGGACACTGAAGCTTTCTTT.

V gene TRBV7-2 combines with J gene TRBJ1-2; D is unresolved. The V gene's germline CDR1 is SGHTA and CDR2 FQGNSA. Trimming shortened V by 4 bases and J by 8 bases, and 11 bases separated the two germline ends. The CDR3 runs to 12 residues. The CDR3 nucleotides read TGTGCCAGCAGCTCCACCCTAGTGGGCTACACCTTC. The encoded protein is CASSSTLVGYTF.

The CDR3 sequence: CASSPFVQDGYTF. CDR3 nucleotide sequence: TGTGCCAGCAGCCCGTTCGTACAGGATGGCTACACCTTC. The chain couples TRBV7-9 to TRBJ1-2; a possible D gene is TRBD1 (5 bases). The ends were cut back, 5 bases at V and 6 bases at J, with 13 bases in the middle. The CDR3 spans 13 residues. Germline CDR1 reads SEHNR; CDR2 reads FQNEAQ (reference sequence).

V and J are TRBV18 and TRBJ2-7, with a weak D call TRBD1 (6 bases). The V gene lost 3 bases and the J gene lost 2 bases, with 11 bases spanning the gap. There are 14 residues in the CDR3. Germline V gene data show CDR1 as KGHSH and CDR2 as LQKENI. The CDR3 nucleotides are TGTGCCAGCTCACCCACGACAGGAGCCTACGAGCAGTACTTC. Amino acid sequence: CASSPTTGAYEQYF. The complete variable domain, with remaining parts taken from reference TRBV18 and TRBJ2-7, reads NAGVMQNPRHLVRRRGQEARLRCSPMKGHSHVYWYRQLPEEGLKFMVYLQKENIIDESGMPKERFSAEFPKEGPSILRIQQVVRGDSAAYFCASSPTTGAYEQYFGPGTRLTVT.

The chain recombines TRBV19 with TRBJ1-1, with 10 bases aligning to TRBD1. The CDR3 length is 13 residues. Unmatched junction bases numbered 1, after V lost 3 bases and J lost 6 bases. Germline V lookup: CDR1 LNHDA, CDR2 SQIVND (reference sequence). CDR3 in amino acids: CASSMTGGAEAFF. The CDR3, as DNA: TGTGCCAGTAGTATGACAGGGGGCGCTGAAGCTTTCTTT.

The genes are TRBV10-1 and TRBJ2-1; D remains ambiguous. The CDR3 spans 14 residues. Germline CDR1 is WNHNN and CDR2 is SYGVQD (reference sequence). V was shortened by 3 bases and J by 2 bases, with 8 bases between the two germline ends. The CDR3 loop is CASSEVRAYNEQFF. The CDR3, as DNA: TGCGCCAGCAGTGAAGTGCGCGCCTACAATGAGCAGTTCTTC.

V usage is TRBV30 and J usage is TRBJ2-5; 9 bases are shared with TRBD2. The CDR3 runs 14 residues. J was trimmed by 5 bases and V by 3 bases; bases with no gene match: 7. Germline V gives CDR1 GTSNPN, CDR2 SVGIG (reference sequence). The CDR3, as DNA: TGTGCCTGGAGCCTTGGGACTAGCATGGAGACCCAGTACTTC. It specifies CAWSLGTSMETQYF.

The sample holds one count of this clone. The J gene is TRBJ1-1, the V gene TRBV30; TRBD1 is a possible D gene (5 bases). The V end lost 4 bases, the J end lost 5 bases, and 14 bases lay between the germline ends. The CDR3 extends over 13 amino acids. Germline values: CDR1 GTSNPN, CDR2 SVGIG (reference sequence). The CDR3 loop is CAWTPQGGTEAFF. The CDR3 DNA reads as TGTGCCTGGACCCCCCAGGGAGGAACTGAAGCTTTCTTT.